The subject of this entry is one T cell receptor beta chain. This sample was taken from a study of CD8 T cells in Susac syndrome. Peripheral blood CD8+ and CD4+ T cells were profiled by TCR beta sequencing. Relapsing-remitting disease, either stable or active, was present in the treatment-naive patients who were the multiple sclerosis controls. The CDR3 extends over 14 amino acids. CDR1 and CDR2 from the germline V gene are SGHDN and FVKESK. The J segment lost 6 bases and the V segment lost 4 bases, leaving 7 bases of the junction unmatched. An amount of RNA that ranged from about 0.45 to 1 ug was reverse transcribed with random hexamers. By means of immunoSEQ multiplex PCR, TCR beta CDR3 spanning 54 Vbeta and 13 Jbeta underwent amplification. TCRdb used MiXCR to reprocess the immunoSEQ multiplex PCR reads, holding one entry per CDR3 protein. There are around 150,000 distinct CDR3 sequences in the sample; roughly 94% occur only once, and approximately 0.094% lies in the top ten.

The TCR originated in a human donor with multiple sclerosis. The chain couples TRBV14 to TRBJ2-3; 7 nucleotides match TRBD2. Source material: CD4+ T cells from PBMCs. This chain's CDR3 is CASSPNVGGDTQYF. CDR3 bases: TGTGCCAGCAGCCCTAACGTGGGAGGGGATACGCAGTATTTT.